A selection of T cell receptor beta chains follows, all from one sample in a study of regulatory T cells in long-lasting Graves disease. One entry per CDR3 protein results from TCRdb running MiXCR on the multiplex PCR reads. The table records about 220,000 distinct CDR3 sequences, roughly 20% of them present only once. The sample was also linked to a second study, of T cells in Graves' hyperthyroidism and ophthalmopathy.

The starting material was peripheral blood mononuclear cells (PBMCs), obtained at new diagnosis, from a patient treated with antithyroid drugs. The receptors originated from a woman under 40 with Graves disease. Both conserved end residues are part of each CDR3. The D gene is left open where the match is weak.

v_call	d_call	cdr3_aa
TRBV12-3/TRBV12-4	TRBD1	CASSSSTGLNTEAFF
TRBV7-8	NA	CASSFAINYGYTF
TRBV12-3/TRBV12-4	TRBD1	CASWSWGQGDTEAFF
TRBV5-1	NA	CASSLAGVGENIQYF
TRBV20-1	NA	CSASPTPGADTQYF
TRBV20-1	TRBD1	CSASRRGRTDTQYF
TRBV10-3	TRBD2	CAISATSGTDTQYF
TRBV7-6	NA	CASSQGRANTEAFF
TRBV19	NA	CASSTLGYNQPQHF
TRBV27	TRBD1	CASSSPGTGAGGYTF
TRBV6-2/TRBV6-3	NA	CASSEYQGGNQPQHF
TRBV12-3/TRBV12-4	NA	CASSPRAQRASYQPQHF
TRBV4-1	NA	CASSHGPTRKGSEAFF
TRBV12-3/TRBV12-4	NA	CASSLPQGFGYTF
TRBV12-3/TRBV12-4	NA	CASTNNPQGGNEQFF
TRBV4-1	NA	CASSQVSEQRNQPQHF
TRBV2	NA	CASSKGLSNQPQHF
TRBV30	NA	CAWSVKAEGRYGYTF
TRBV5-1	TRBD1	CASSPGQGVNTGELFF
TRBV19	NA	CASSDGNSYEQYF
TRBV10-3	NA	CAISESRGGSGEAFF
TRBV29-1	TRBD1	CSVEAGGGGYTF
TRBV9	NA	CASSKTSGVPGNEKLFF
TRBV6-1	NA	CASILIGDPRTQYF
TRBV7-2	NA	CASSLAGGPYEQYF
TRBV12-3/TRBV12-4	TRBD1	CASSLSGTGYTDTQYF
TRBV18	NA	CASSPPWGAEQYF
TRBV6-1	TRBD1	CASRGTAEGTEAFF
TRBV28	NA	CASSLLAVGIEAFF
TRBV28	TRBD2	CASSLSGISYNEQFF
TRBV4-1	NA	CASSQANYGYTF
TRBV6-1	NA	CASTSRGREAEAFF
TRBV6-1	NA	CASSPGLGLKQFF
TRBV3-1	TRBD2	CASSPTGGPVGQYF
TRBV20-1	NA	CSARVGLLDIGETQYF
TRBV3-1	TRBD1	CASCDRGDYGYTF
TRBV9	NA	CASNRLAGELFF
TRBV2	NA	CASSDDRPSGANVLTF
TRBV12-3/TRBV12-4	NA	CASSPRRDTEAFF
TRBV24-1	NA	CATSEQGNEQFF
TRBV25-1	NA	CASSPLGPRAGELFF
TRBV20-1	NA	CSAIDLLFEAFF